This T cell receptor (beta chain) came from a study of T cell repertoires in cytomegalovirus infection (dated by TCRdb to the late 2010s). About the full investigation: Donor HLA type was relevant to the analysis, as public TCR beta signatures indicated carriage of CMV infection together with the matching HLA type. What the work shows at the level of the full study, not this receptor alone: The ex vivo response was dominated by HLA-C-restricted CMV-specific TCR beta clonotypes, and the single most frequent clonotype in two of eight donors was supplied by these HLA-C-restricted clonotypes. In both this cohort and an independent approximately 350-donor cohort, the cumulative frequency of public TCR beta family members distinguished carriers of CMV infection plus the relevant HLA type.

Reading the germline V gene (reference sequence) gives CDR1 SEHNR and CDR2 FQNEAQ. V loses 3 bases of germline sequence and J loses 5 bases, and the interval between the two ends is 13 bases. Measured from the cysteine to the phenylalanine, the CDR3 is 14 residues long. The CDR3 DNA has 42 bases and is translated from base 1. This clonotype came up a few times. It lacks a known antigen. Base qualities were left out, and no much larger clone turns up one base away. TCRdb shows the sequencer as Illumina HiSeq 1500. Using fastp at Q25 and MiXCR, TCRdb reprocessed the public reads and kept productive beta chains. Rows with one shared CDR3 protein collapse into an entry with the most common genes and DNA. The table for this sample lists around 210,000 distinct CDR3 sequences; 6% to 8% of them were counted only once. The ten largest clones add up to under 7.5% of the sample.

This clonotype was sampled from a human donor in good health (CMV status not recorded). Some clones in this sample may be carry-over from other donors' samples. This receptor chain uses TRBV7-9 and TRBJ1-2; the D gene is perhaps TRBD1, from 5 matching bases. Sequencing was done on a sample of PBMCs. The base sequence is TGTGCCAGCAGCTTGATATCCAGGGAGTATGGCTACACCTTC. Translated, it reads CASSLISREYGYTF. Joined to the reference TRBV7-9 and TRBJ1-2 proteins, this CDR3 gives the full variable domain: DTGVSQNPRHKITKRGQNVTFRCDPISEHNRLYWYRQTLGQGPEFLTYFQNEAQLEKSRLLSDRFSAERPKGSFSTLEIQRTEQGDSAMYLCASSLISREYGYTFGSGTRLTVV.